This T cell receptor beta chain was sequenced for a study of blood T cell repertoires in COVID-19. Across the whole study: The origin of the acute and convalescent COVID-19 samples was the United States, Italy and Spain.

Trimming took 0 bases from V and 6 from J, leaving 14 bases between them. The germline V gene has CDR1 LNHNV and CDR2 YYDKDF (reference sequence). This CDR3 has 15 residues. Here immunoSEQ multiplex PCR was the method, and the copy in TCRdb shows in-frame clones only, minus some. The data contain about 130,000 clones, about 94% of them seen just once; the ten biggest clones take up roughly 2%. This sequence was found in a man aged 45-65 years with COVID-19, enrolled during active disease. Material: peripheral blood. The rearrangement joins TRBV15 to TRBJ1-2; D might be TRBD1 (5 bases). The CDR3 nucleotides are TGTGCCACCAGCAGAGACAGGGCAACCGGGCATGGCTACACCTTC. Translated: CATSRDRATGHGYTF. Combining the CDR3 with reference TRBV15 and TRBJ1-2 gives the whole variable domain DAMVIQNPRYQVTQFGKPVTLSCSQTLNHNVMYWYQQKSSQAPKLLFHYYDKDFNNEADTPDNFQSRRPNTSFCFLDIRSPGLGDTAMYLCATSRDRATGHGYTFGSGTRLTVV.